Each of the 17 T cell receptor beta chains below was sequenced from the same sample in a study of shared clonotypes between healthy human individuals. Profiled with immunoSEQ multiplex PCR; TCRdb holds only in-frame clones, not every one. Among over 2,000,000 clones listed, 85% to 95% were seen once. Positively selected for CCR7, the CD45RO-negative cells used as naive CD8 cells excluded terminally differentiated effector memory CD45RA+ cells. Sequencing was done on a sample of naive CD8+ T cells from PBMCs. The receptors here all came from a man aged 18 to 30 in good health. Some clones in this sample may be carry-over from other donors' samples.

As to this clone: The same CDR3 can be traced to other DNA sequences in this sample. The J gene is TRBJ1-1, the V gene TRBV28, with D uncertain. Germline assignment: CDR1 MDHEN and CDR2 SYDVKM. V was pared by 5 bases and J by 8 bases, with 6 bases between. The CDR3 sequence is 10 residues long. CDR3 nucleotide sequence: TGTGCCAGCAGTCGAGGGGAAGCTTTCTTT. It is translated as CASSRGEAFF.

This chain uses TRBV27 with TRBJ2-5; D remains ambiguous. Trimming shortened V by 1 base and J by 5 bases, and 17 bases separated the two germline ends. Germline values: CDR1 MNHEY, CDR2 SMNVEV (reference sequence). The CDR3 consists of 16 residues. CDR3 bases: TGTGCCAGCAGTTTATATTTTGGGGTCAGGTGGGAGACCCAGTACTTC. Protein product: CASSLYFGVRWETQYF.

A remark on this clone: This clone may be a read error of a much larger clone one base away. V usage is TRBV27 and J usage is TRBJ2-1; 8 bases match TRBD2. CDR1 MNHEY and CDR2 SMNVEV come from the germline V gene (reference sequence). There are 15 residues in the CDR3. Germline trimming cut 6 bases from V and 0 bases from J; bases unmatched to any gene: 4. CDR3 sequence: CASSAGTSSYNEQFF. In DNA, the CDR3 is TGTGCCAGCAGCGCCGGGACTAGCTCCTACAATGAGCAGTTCTTC.

The chain links TRBV7-9 to TRBJ2-5, with TRBD1 matching over 12 bases. Germline trimming cut 0 bases from V and 5 bases from J; bases unmatched to any gene: 7. CDR1 SEHNR and CDR2 FQNEAQ come from the germline V gene (reference sequence). This CDR3 region has 17 residues. The CDR3 is CASSLAGGQGAWETQYF. DNA of the CDR3: TGTGCCAGCAGCTTAGCCGGGGGACAGGGGGCTTGGGAGACCCAGTACTTC. Full variable domain (outside the CDR3, taken from reference TRBV7-9 and TRBJ2-5): DTGVSQNPRHKITKRGQNVTFRCDPISEHNRLYWYRQTLGQGPEFLTYFQNEAQLEKSRLLSDRFSAERPKGSFSTLEIQRTEQGDSAMYLCASSLAGGQGAWETQYFGPGTRLLVL.

This CDR3 is CASSVVDSGPKQYF. The CDR3 nucleotides read TGTGCCAGCAGCGTAGTGGATAGCGGGCCCAAGCAGTACTTC. The chain recombines TRBV9 with TRBJ2-7; TRBD2 matches 7 bases. The CDR3 length is 14 residues. Germline trimming cut 0 bases from V and 8 bases from J; bases unmatched to any gene: 8. Germline CDR1 reads SGDLS; CDR2 reads YYNGEE.

This chain joins TRBV28 and TRBJ2-1; the D gene is possibly TRBD1 (6 bases). V was cut by 3 bases and J by 4 bases, with 10 bases left in between. The CDR3 runs to 14 residues. In germline, CDR1 is MDHEN, CDR2 SYDVKM. The chain's CDR3 is CASSFTDSYNEQFF. CDR3 nucleotide sequence: TGTGCCAGCAGTTTTACGGACAGTTACAATGAGCAGTTCTTC. The entire variable domain, with the rest obtained from reference TRBV28 and TRBJ2-1, is as follows: DVKVTQSSRYLVKRTGEKVFLECVQDMDHENMFWYRQDPGLGLRLIYFSYDVKMKEKGDIPEGYSVSREKKERFSLILESASTNQTSMYLCASSFTDSYNEQFFGPGTRLTVL.

J is TRBJ2-1 and V is TRBV19; 12 positions match TRBD2. Per the germline V gene, CDR1 is LNHDA and CDR2 is SQIVND (reference sequence). J gave up 7 bases and V 4 bases, and 8 bases lay outside the gene matches. The CDR3 loop spans 16 amino acids. The CDR3 region has the DNA TGTGCCAGTAGTAGTCTAGCGGGAGGGCTGCGGAATGAGCAGTTCTTC. As protein: CASSSLAGGLRNEQFF.

CDR3 amino acids: CASSLRARGTSTDTQYF. As DNA, the CDR3 is TGTGCCAGCAGCTTAAGGGCAAGGGGTACTAGCACAGATACGCAGTATTTT. V is TRBV7-2 and J is TRBJ2-3; tentatively, D is TRBD1 (5 bases). The length of the CDR3 is 17 residues. CDR1 and CDR2 (germline): SGHTA, FQGNSA. Trimming removed 2 bases from V and 0 bases from J, with 15 bases in between.

The chain joins TRBV27 to TRBJ1-2; D ambiguous. Germline CDR1 and CDR2: MNHEY and SMNVEV (reference sequence). The CDR3 has 13 residues. V was pared by 2 bases and J by 8 bases, with 12 bases between. The CDR3 region is CASSLGYGRGYTF. The DNA of the CDR3 is TGTGCCAGCAGTTTAGGGTACGGGAGAGGCTACACCTTC.

Concerning this clone: The same CDR3 also results from other DNA sequences found in this sample. The genes are TRBV7-2 and TRBJ2-5; D is uncertain. The CDR3 consists of 12 residues. CDR1 is SGHTA and CDR2 is FQGNSA in the germline V gene. Trimming pared 5 bases from V and 4 bases from J, leaving 8 bases between. The CDR3 DNA sequence: TGTGCCAGCAGCCCCAGACTAGAGACCCAGTACTTC. Encoded protein: CASSPRLETQYF.

To note about this clone: Other DNA sequences from this sample encode an identical CDR3 as well. The chain uses TRBV19 and TRBJ2-7; 10 bases match TRBD1. Germline CDR1 and CDR2: LNHDA and SQIVND (reference sequence). The CDR3 has 14 residues. V was clipped by 3 bases and J by 3 bases; unmatched bases: 2. The CDR3 region has the DNA TGTGCCAGTAGTATTGGGACAGGGGACTACGAGCAGTACTTC. This codes for CASSIGTGDYEQYF.

The chain carries TRBV5-4 and TRBJ2-7, with a weak D call TRBD1 (6 bases). The CDR3 consists of 15 residues. V lost 4 bases and J 0 bases, leaving 14 bases between the germline ends. Germline V CDR1 and CDR2: SGHNT, YYREEE (reference sequence). For the CDR3, the DNA is TGTGCCAGCAGCCCTAAACAGGGTTCCTCCTACGAGCAGTACTTC. Protein sequence: CASSPKQGSSYEQYF. Drawing the rest from reference TRBV5-4 and TRBJ2-7, the complete variable domain is ETGVTQSPTHLIKTRGQQVTLRCSSQSGHNTVSWYQQALGQGPQFIFQYYREEENGRGNFPPRFSGLQFPNYSSELNVNALELDDSALYLCASSPKQGSSYEQYFGPGTRLTVT.

V usage is TRBV28 and J usage is TRBJ2-3; a weak D match, TRBD2 (6 bases). This CDR3 spans 14 amino acids. V was cut by 6 bases and J by 2 bases, with 12 bases left in between. Germline CDR1 MDHEN, CDR2 SYDVKM. CDR3 nucleotides: TGTGCCAGCAGGCCCGCGGGGCACACAGATACGCAGTATTTT. Translation: CASRPAGHTDTQYF. Combining the CDR3 with reference TRBV28 and TRBJ2-3 gives the whole variable domain DVKVTQSSRYLVKRTGEKVFLECVQDMDHENMFWYRQDPGLGLRLIYFSYDVKMKEKGDIPEGYSVSREKKERFSLILESASTNQTSMYLCASRPAGHTDTQYFGPGTRLTVL.

The V call is TRBV7-9, the J call TRBJ2-1; 12 nucleotides line up with TRBD1. Germline V CDR1 and CDR2: SEHNR, FQNEAQ (reference sequence). After removal of 5 bases from V and 6 bases from J, the junction contained 11 bases not matched to a gene. The CDR3 loop spans 17 amino acids. The CDR3 loop reads CASSPAGTGGIINEQFF. In nucleotides, the CDR3 is TGTGCCAGCAGCCCAGCTGGGACAGGGGGCATCATCAATGAGCAGTTCTTC.

The CDR3 loop reads CASSGDRDRAHEQYF. As DNA, the CDR3 is TGTGCCAGCAGCGGCGACCGGGACAGGGCCCACGAGCAGTACTTC. The V gene is TRBV11-2, the J gene TRBJ2-7; 9 bases are a match to TRBD1. Germline V gives CDR1 SGHAT, CDR2 FQNNGV. The junction had 10 bases not matched to a gene; V was cut back by 5 bases and J by 5 bases. The CDR3 spans 15 residues.

V is TRBV7-2 and J is TRBJ2-1; TRBD1 might be the D (6 bases). Trimming cost V 4 bases and J 7 bases, with 11 bases left between them. CDR1 SGHTA and CDR2 FQGNSA come from the germline V gene. This CDR3 has 13 amino acids. The CDR3 nucleotides are TGTGCCAGCAGCTCTAGACAGGATAATGAGCAGTTCTTC. This translates into CASSSRQDNEQFF. Full variable domain (remainder filled in from reference TRBV7-2 and TRBJ2-1): GAGVSQSPSNKVTEKGKDVELRCDPISGHTALYWYRQSLGQGLEFLIYFQGNSAPDKSGLPSDRFSAERTGGSVSTLTIQRTQQEDSAVYLCASSSRQDNEQFFGPGTRLTVL.

The chain employs TRBV5-1 and TRBJ2-1; unclear D gene. V lost 4 bases and J lost 1, with 12 bases in between. The CDR3 totals 15 residues. The V gene's germline CDR1 is SGHRS and CDR2 YFSETQ. Written as DNA, the CDR3 is TGCGCCAGCAGCCACGGCCCGGGTTCCTACAATGAGCAGTTCTTC. It specifies CASSHGPGSYNEQFF.